This T cell receptor beta chain was sequenced for a study of cytomegalovirus exposure and HLA in healthy donors. This CDR3 is 15 amino acids long. CDR1 is LGHNT, CDR2 FRNRAP, per germline. V was clipped by 2 bases and J by 4 bases; unmatched bases: 6. Primers for the PCR totalled 60 Vbeta and 13 Jbeta. Data came from immunoSEQ multiplex PCR; TCRdb stores just in-frame clones and leaves some out. The sample contains about 77,000 clones, 75% to 85% of which appear only once. The clonotype was recovered from a man aged 40-55 years in good health and CMV-seronegative. Sample: PBMCs. The genes are TRBV12-5 and TRBJ1-2; the match to TRBD1 covers 8 bases. The CDR3 spells CASGLRQGATYGYTF. In DNA, the CDR3 is TGTGCTAGTGGTTTGCGGCAGGGGGCGACCTATGGCTACACCTTC.